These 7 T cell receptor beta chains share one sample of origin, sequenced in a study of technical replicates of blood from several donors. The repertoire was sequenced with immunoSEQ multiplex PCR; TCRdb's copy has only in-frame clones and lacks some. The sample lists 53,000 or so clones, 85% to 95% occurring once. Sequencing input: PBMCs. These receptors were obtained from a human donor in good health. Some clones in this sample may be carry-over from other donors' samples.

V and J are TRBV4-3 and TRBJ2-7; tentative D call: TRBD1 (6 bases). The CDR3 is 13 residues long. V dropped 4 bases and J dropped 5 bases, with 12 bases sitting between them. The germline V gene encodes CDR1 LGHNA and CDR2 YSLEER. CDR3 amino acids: CASSPVQGHEQYF. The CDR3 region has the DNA TGCGCCAGCAGCCCCGTTCAGGGGCACGAGCAGTACTTC.

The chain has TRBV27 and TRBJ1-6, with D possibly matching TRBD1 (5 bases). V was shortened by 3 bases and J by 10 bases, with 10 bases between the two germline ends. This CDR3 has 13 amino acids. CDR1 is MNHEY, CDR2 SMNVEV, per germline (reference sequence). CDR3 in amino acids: CASSFGGTSPLHF. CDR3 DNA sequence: TGTGCCAGCAGTTTTGGGGGGACCTCACCCCTCCACTTT.

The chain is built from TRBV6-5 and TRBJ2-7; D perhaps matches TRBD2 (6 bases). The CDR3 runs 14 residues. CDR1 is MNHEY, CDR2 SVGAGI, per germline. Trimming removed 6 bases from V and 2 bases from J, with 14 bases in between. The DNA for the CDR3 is TGTGCCAGCAGCGCGGGACCTGGGACCTACGAGCAGTACTTC. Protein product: CASSAGPGTYEQYF.

The CDR3 is CASSQGRGGLSNEQFF. The CDR3 coding sequence is TGTGCCAGCAGCCAGGGGAGGGGGGGGCTCTCCAATGAGCAGTTCTTC. The rearrangement uses TRBV4-2 and TRBJ2-1; maybe TRBD2 (7 bases). The germline CDR1 and CDR2 sequences are LGHNA and YNFKEQ. The CDR3 is made up of 16 amino acids. V gave up 3 bases and J gave up 6 bases, with 18 bases separating them.

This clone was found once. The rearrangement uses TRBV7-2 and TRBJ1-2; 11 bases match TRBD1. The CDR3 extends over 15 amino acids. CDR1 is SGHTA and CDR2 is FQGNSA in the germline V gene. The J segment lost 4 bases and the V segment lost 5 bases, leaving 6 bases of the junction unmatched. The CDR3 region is CASSRTGGGGYGYTF. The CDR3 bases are TGTGCCAGCAGCCGGACAGGGGGCGGTGGCTATGGCTACACCTTC.

The CDR3 nucleotides read TGTGCCAGCAGTGAACTAGCGGGTGAGACCCAGTACTTC. Amino acid sequence: CASSELAGETQYF. The chain employs TRBV6-1 and TRBJ2-5, with 8 positions matching TRBD2. The CDR3 is made up of 13 amino acids. V shed 2 bases, J shed 5 bases, and the junction held 1 base outside the gene matches. The germline CDR1 and CDR2 sequences are MNHNS and SASEGT.

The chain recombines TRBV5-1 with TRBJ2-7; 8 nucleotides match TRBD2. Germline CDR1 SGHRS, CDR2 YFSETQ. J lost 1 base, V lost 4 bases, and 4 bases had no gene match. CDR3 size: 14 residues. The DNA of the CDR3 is TGCGCCAGCAGCCCTATAGCGGGATCCTACGAGCAGTACTTC. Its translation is CASSPIAGSYEQYF. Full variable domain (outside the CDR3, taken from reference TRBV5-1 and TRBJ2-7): KAGVTQTPRYLIKTRGQQVTLSCSPISGHRSVSWYQQTPGQGLQFLFEYFSETQRNKGNFPGRFSGRQFSNSRSEMNVSTLELGDSALYLCASSPIAGSYEQYFGPGTRLTVT.